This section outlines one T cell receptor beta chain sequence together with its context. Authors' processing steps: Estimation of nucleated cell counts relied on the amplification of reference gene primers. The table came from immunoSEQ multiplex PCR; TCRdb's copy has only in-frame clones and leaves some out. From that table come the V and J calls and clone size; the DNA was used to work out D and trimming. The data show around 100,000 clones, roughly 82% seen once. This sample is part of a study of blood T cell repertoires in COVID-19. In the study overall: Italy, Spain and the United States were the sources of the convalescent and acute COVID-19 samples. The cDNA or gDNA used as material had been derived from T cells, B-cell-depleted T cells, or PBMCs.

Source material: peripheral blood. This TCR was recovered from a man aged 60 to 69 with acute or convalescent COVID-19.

This CDR3 reads CAWTLPQGWGTLHF. The CDR3, as DNA: TGTGCCTGGACCCTCCCCCAGGGTTGGGGTACCCTCCACTTT. This rearrangement joins TRBV30 to TRBJ1-6; possible D gene TRBD1, 5 bases. Germline CDR1 GTSNPN, CDR2 SVGIG (reference sequence). V was clipped by 4 bases and J by 14 bases, with 21 bases between them. This CDR3 is 14 amino acids long.